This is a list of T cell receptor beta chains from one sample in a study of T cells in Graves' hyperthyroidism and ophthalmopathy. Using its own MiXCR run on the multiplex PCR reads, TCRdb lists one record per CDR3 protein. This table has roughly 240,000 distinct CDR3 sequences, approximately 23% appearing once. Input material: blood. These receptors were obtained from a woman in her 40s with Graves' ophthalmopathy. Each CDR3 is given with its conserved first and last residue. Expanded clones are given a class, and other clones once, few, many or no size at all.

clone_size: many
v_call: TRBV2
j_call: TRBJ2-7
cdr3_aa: CASRGGRSYEQYF

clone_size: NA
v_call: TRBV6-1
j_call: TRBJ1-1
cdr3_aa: CASSEGANTEAFF

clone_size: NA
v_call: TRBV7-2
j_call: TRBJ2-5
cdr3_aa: CASSLEVTRTETQYF

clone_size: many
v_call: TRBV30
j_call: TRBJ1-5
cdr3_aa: CAWRVGNQPQHF

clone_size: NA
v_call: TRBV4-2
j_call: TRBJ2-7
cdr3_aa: CASSQAREYEQYF

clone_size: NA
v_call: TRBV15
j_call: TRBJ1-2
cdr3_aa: CATSRGRGLYGYTF

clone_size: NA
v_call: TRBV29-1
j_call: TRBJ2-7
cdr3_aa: CSVVAGLGSREQYF

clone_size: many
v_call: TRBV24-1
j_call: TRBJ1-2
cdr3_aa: CATRNRADYGYTF

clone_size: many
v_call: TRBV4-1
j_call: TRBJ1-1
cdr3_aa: CASSQAPGQLNTEAFF

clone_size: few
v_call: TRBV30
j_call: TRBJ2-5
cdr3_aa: CAWTGQETQYF

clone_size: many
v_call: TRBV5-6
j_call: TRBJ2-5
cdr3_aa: CASSTAGREWKETQYF

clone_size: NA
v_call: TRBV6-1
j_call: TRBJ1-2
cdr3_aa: CASTPSQGQGGYTF

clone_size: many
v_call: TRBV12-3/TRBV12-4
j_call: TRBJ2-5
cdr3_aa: CASRPTPSETQYF

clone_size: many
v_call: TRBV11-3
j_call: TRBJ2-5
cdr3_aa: CASSLGRVGTQYF

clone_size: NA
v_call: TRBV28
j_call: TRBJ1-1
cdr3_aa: CASSYRRGTEAYF

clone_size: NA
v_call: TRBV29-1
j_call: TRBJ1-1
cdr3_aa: CSVRQDTEAFF

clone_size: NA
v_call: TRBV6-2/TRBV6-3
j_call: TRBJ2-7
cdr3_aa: CATGLAGGPRDEQYF

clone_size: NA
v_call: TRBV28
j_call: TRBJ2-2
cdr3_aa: CASSFDRGPNTGELFF

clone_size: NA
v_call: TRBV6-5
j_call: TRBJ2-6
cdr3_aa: CASSYTGGFSGANVLTF

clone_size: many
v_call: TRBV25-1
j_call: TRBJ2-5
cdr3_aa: CASSQGAGVQTQYF

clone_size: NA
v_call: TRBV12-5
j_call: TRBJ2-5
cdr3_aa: CASEGPGTQYF

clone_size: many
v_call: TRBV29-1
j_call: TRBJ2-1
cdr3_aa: CSVEGGLAGVNEQFF

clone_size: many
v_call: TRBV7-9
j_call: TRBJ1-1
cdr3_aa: CASSLGTDQAFF

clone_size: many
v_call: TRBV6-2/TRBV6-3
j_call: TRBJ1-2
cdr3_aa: CASRSPAGYGYTF

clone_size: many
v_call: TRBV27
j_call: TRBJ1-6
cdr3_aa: CASTSTGSMGGSPLHF

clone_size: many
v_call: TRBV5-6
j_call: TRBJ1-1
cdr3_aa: CASSLRQGLNTEAFF

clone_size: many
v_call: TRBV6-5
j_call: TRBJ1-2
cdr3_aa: CASSLNSHYGYTF

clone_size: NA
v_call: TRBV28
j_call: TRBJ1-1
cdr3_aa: CASSLSGGWNTEAFF

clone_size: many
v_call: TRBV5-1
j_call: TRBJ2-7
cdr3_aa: CASSLARDSTYEQYF

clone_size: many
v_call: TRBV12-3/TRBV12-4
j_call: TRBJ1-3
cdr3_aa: CASSFLDRASGNTIYF

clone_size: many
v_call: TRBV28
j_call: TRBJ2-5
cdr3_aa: CASRRTETQYF

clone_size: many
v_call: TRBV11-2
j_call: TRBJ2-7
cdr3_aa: CASSLGRGLHEQYF

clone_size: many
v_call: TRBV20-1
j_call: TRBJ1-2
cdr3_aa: CSAIKSGYGYTF

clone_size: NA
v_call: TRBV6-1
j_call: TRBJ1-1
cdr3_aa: CASKPEREWNTEAFF

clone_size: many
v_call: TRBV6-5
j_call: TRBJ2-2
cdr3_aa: CASRAGAVATGELFF

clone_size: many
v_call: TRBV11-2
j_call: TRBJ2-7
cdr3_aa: CASSTATSGSWYEQYF

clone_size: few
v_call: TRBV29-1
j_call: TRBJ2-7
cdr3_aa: CSVEEDRRDEQCF

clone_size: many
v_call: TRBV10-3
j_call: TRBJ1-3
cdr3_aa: CAISPTPGNTIYF

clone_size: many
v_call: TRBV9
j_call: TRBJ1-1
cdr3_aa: CASSPGQGYTEAFF

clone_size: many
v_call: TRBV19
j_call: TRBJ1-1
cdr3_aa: CASSAGLMNTEAFF

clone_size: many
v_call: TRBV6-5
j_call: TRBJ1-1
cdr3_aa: CASSYLGTANTEAFF

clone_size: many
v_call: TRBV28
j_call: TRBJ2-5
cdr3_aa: CASSMAGEGGETQYF

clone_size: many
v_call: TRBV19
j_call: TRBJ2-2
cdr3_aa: CASSILGSVLTGELFF

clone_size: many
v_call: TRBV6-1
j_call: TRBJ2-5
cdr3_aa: CATATAGETQYF

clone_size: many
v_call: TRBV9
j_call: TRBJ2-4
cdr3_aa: CASSVGGLEQPKNIQYF

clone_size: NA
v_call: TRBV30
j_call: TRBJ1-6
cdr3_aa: CAWSPSENSPLHF

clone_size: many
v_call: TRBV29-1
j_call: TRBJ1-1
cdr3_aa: CSGVGGMNTEAFF

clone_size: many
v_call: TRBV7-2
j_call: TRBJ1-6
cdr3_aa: CASSFGGTSPLHF

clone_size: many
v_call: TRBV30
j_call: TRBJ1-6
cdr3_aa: CAWSVGRGQSPLHF

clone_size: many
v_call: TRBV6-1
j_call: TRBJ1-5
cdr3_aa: CASSERRNQPQHF

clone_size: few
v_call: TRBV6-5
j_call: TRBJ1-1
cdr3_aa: CASSYETGWGTEAFF

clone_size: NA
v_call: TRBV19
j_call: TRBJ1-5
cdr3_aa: CASSIVHGNQPQHF

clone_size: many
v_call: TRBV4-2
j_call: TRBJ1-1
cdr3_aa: CASSQFWDADTEAFF

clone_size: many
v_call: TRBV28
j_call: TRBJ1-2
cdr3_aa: CASSSTGQGIGIYGYTF

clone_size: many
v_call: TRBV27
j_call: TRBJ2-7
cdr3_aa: CASSPLLAAGSYEQYF

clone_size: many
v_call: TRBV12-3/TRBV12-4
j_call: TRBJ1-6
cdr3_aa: CASSLENVRTLHF

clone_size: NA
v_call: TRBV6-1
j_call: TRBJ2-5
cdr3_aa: CAARTSGRAHETQYF